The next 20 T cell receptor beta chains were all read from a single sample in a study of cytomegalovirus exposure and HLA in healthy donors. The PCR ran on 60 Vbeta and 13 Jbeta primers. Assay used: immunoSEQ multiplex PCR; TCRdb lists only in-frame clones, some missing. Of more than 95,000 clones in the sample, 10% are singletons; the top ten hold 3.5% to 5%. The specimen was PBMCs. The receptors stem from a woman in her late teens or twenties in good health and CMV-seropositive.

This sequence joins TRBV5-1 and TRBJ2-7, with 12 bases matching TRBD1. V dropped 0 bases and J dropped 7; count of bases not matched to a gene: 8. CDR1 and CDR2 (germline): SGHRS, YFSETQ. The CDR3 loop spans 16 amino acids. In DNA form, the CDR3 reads TGCGCCAGCAGCTTGGCCGGGACAGGGGGCATTCGGGAGCAGTACTTC. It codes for CASSLAGTGGIREQYF.

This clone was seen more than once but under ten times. The CDR3 coding sequence is TGCGCCAGCAGCGAACTTAGCGGGTACAGCTCCTACAATGAGCAGTTCTTC. Its protein is CASSELSGYSSYNEQFF. The chain couples TRBV5-1 to TRBJ2-1; 7 nucleotides match TRBD2. Germline V gene data show CDR1 as SGHRS and CDR2 as YFSETQ. Trimming removed 4 bases from V and 0 bases from J; junction bases left unmatched: 10. This CDR3 contains 17 residues.

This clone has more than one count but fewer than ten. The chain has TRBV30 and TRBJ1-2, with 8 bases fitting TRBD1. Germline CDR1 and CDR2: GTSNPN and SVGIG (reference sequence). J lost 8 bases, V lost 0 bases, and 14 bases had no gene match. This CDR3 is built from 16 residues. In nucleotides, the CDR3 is TGTGCCTGGAGTGTCGCCGGGACAGGACGAGTTTTGGGCTACACCTTC. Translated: CAWSVAGTGRVLGYTF.

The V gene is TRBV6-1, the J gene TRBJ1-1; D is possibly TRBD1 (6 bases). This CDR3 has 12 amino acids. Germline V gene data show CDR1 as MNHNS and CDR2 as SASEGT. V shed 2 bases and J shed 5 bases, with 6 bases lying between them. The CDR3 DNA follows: TGTGCCAGCAGTGAAACAGGGACTGAAGCTTTCTTT. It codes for CASSETGTEAFF.

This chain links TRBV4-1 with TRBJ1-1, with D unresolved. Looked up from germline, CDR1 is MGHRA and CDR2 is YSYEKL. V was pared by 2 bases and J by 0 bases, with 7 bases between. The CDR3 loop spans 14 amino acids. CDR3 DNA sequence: TGCGCCAGCAGCCAAAATTTAATGAACACTGAAGCTTTCTTT. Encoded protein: CASSQNLMNTEAFF.

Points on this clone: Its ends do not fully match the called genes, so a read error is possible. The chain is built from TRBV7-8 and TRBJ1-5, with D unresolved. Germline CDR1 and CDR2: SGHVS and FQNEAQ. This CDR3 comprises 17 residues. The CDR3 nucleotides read TGTGCCAGCAGCCTAGCCAACCCGGTGAATAGCAATCAGCCCCAGCATTTT. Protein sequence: CASSLANPVNSNQPQHF.

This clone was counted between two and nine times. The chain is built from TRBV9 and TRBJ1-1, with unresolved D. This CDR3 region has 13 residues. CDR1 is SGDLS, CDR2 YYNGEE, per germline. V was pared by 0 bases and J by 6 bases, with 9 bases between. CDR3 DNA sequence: TGTGCCAGCAGCGTAGGAGGAGTTGCTGAAGCTTTCTTT. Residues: CASSVGGVAEAFF. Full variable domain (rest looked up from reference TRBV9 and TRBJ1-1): DSGVTQTPKHLITATGQRVTLRCSPRSGDLSVYWYQQSLDQGLQFLIQYYNGEERAKGNILERFSAQQFPDLHSELNLSSLELGDSALYFCASSVGGVAEAFFGQGTRLTVV.

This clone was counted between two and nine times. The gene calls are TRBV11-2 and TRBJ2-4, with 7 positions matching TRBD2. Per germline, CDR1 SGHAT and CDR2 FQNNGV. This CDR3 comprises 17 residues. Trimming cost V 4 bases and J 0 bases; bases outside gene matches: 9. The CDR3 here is CASSSYLADLAKNIQYF. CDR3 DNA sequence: TGTGCCAGCAGCTCCTATCTAGCGGACTTAGCCAAAAACATTCAGTACTTC. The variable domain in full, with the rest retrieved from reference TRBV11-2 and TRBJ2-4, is EAGVAQSPRYKIIEKRQSVAFWCNPISGHATLYWYQQILGQGPKLLIQFQNNGVVDDSQLPKDRFSAERLKGVDSTLKIQPAKLEDSAVYLCASSSYLADLAKNIQYFGAGTRLSVL.

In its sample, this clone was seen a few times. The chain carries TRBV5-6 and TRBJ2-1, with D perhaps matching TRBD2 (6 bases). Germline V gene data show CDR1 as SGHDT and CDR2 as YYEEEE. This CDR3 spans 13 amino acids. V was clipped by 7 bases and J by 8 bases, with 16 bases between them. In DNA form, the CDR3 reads TGTGCCAGCTCTACAGGAGGGATTTATGAGCAGTTCTTC. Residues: CASSTGGIYEQFF.

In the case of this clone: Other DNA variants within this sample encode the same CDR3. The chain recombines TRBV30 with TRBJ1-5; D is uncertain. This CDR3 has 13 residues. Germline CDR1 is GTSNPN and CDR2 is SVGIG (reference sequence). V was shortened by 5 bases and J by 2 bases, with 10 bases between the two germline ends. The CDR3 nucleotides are TGTGCCTGGGGGCCCGGTGGCAATCAGCCCCAGCATTTT. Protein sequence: CAWGPGGNQPQHF. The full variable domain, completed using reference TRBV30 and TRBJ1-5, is SQTIHQWPATLVQPVGSPLSLECTVEGTSNPNLYWYRQAAGRGLQLLFYSVGIGQISSEVPQNLSASRPQDRQFILSSKKLLLSDSGFYLCAWGPGGNQPQHFGDGTRLSIL.

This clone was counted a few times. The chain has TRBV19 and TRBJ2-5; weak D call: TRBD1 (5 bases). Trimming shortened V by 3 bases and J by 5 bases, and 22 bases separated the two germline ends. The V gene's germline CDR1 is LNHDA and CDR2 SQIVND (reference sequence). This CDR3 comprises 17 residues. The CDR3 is CASSMLGQLVGVETQYF. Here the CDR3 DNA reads TGTGCCAGTAGTATGCTGGGGCAGTTGGTCGGTGTTGAGACCCAGTACTTC.

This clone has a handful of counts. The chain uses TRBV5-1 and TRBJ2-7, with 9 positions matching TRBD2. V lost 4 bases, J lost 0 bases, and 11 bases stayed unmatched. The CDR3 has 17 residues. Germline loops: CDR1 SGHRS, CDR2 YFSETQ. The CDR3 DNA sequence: TGCGCCAGCAGCCCCTCACTAGCGGGTTATTCCTCCTACGAGCAGTACTTC. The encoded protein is CASSPSLAGYSSYEQYF.

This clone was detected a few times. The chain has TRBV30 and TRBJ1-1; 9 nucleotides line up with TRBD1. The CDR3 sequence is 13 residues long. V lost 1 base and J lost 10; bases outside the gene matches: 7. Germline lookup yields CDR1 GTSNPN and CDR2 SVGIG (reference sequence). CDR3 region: CAWSGGDRERAFF. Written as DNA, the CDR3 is TGTGCCTGGAGTGGGGGGGACAGGGAGAGAGCTTTCTTT.

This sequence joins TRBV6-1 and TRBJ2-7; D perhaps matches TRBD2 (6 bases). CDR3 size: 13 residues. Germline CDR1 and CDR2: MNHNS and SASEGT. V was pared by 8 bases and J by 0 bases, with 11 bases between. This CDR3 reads CASGDWTSYEQYF. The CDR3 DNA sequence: TGTGCCAGCGGGGACTGGACCTCCTACGAGCAGTACTTC.

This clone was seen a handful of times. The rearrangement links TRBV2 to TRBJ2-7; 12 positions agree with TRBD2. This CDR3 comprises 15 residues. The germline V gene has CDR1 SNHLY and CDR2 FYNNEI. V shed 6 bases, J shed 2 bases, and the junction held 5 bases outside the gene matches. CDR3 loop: CASRGRLAGAYEQYF. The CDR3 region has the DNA TGTGCCAGCAGAGGCCGACTAGCGGGGGCCTACGAGCAGTACTTC.

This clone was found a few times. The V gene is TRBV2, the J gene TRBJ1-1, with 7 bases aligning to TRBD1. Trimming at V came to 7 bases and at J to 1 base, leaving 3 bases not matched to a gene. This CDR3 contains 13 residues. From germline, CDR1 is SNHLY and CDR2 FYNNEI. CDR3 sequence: CASMRQGNTEAFF. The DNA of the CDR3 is TGTGCCAGCATGAGACAGGGGAACACTGAAGCTTTCTTT.

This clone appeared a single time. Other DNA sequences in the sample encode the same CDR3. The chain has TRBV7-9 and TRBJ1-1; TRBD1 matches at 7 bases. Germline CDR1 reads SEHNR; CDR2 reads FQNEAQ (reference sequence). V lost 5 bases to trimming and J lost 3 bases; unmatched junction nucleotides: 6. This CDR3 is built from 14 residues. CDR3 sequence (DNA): TGTGCCAGCAGCCACGGCCAGGGGGACACTGAAGCTTTCTTT. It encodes CASSHGQGDTEAFF.

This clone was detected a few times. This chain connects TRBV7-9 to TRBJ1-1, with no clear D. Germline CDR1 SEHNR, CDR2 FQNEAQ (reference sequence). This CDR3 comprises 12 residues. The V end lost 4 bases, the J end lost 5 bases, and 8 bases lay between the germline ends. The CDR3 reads CASSSQNTEAFF. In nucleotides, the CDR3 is TGTGCCAGCAGCTCACAAAATACTGAAGCTTTCTTT.

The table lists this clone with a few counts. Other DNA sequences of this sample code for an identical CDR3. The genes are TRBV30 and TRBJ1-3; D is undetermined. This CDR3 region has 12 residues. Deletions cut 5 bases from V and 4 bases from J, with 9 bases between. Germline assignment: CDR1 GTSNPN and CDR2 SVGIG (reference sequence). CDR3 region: CAWLDQGNTIYF. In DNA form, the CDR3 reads TGTGCCTGGCTAGACCAGGGAAACACCATATATTTT.

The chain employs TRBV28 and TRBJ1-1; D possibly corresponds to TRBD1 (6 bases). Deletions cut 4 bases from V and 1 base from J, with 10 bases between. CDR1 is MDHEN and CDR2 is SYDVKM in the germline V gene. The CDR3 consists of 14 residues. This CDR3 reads CASSSFRGNTEAFF. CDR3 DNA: TGTGCCAGCAGTTCCTTCAGGGGGAACACTGAAGCTTTCTTT.